This record concerns one TCR beta chain sequence. The data are from a study of blood T cell repertoires in COVID-19. V lost 3 bases, J lost 8 bases, and 8 bases stayed unmatched. The CDR3 consists of 15 residues. The germline V gene has CDR1 LNHDA and CDR2 SQIVND (reference sequence). Profiling relied on immunoSEQ multiplex PCR, and the TCRdb table lists in-frame clones only, not all of them. The top ten hold over 15% of the sample, which has 50,000 or so clones, approximately 86% seen once. The chain recombines TRBV19 with TRBJ1-3; TRBD1 matches 9 bases. The receptor's source is a man aged 40-49 years with acute or convalescent COVID-19. Sequencing was carried out using peripheral blood. CDR3 bases: TGTGCCAGTAGTATGGGAACAGGGGGCATGGACACCATATATTTT. Translation: CASSMGTGGMDTIYF.